Below, 3 T cell receptor beta chains from the same sample are listed, as sequenced in a study of tumor and adjacent non-tumor tissue in lung cancer. Three rounds of nested PCR, following a modified ARM-PCR protocol, produced the TCRbeta library. TCRdb reanalysed the multiplex PCR reads using MiXCR and keeps one entry per CDR3 protein. The sample carries approximately 76,000 distinct CDR3 sequences, about two thirds recorded once. RNA was extracted from bulk tissue without any cell sorting. The sequenced material came from lung tumor tissue. These receptors all stem from a woman aged 65 to 85 with non-small cell lung cancer.

This clonotype was seen many times. The J gene is TRBJ2-3, the V gene TRBV24-1; 7 bases align to TRBD1. V shed 2 bases and J 4 bases; nucleotides not matched to a gene: 14. Germline CDR1 is KGHDR and CDR2 is SFDVKD. The CDR3 extends over 18 amino acids. Written as DNA, the CDR3 is TGTGCCACCAGTGATTGGGAACGCAACCGGGACAGAGCAGATACGCAGTATTTT. It specifies CATSDWERNRDRADTQYF.

This clonotype appeared once. The junction differs from germline at one of its ends, possibly a read error. The chain joins TRBV6-5 to TRBJ1-4; no reliable D call. The CDR3 spans 14 residues. Germline assignment: CDR1 MNHEY and CDR2 SVGAGI. The CDR3 bases are TGTGTCAGCAGTTACCGGGGTACGGACGAAAAACTGTTTTTT. It translates to CVSSYRGTDEKLFF.

Worth noting for this clonotype: One end of the junction is discordant with germline, which a read error may explain. The chain is built from TRBV29-1 and TRBJ1-2; D call uncertain. The germline CDR1 and CDR2 sequences are SQVTM and ANQGSEA. This CDR3 spans 12 amino acids. CDR3 protein: CSAVGSGYGYIF. The DNA of the CDR3 is TGCAGCGCTGTGGGGTCGGGCTACGGCTACATCTTC.